The text below deals with one T cell receptor (beta chain). Antigen unknown. PCR primers comprised 60 Vbeta and 13 Jbeta primers. The repertoire was sequenced with immunoSEQ multiplex PCR; TCRdb's copy has only in-frame clones and lacks some. The data show fewer than 250,000 clones, around 76% seen once. Germline values: CDR1 SGHDN, CDR2 FVKESK. Trimming cost V 5 bases and J 6 bases, with 8 bases left between them. This CDR3 spans 13 amino acids. These data originate in a study of cytomegalovirus exposure and HLA in healthy donors. Study-wide findings and caveats: Looking again later, the authors saw that most CMV-associated TCR beta chains seemed HLA-restricted. According to an earlier analysis, most TCR beta V segments yielded productive rearrangements about 87% or about 30% of the time.

The receptor was derived from a man aged 40-49 years in good health and CMV-seropositive. The chain carries TRBV14 and TRBJ1-6; D unclear. The sequenced material came from PBMCs. The CDR3 sequence: CASSDQFNSPLHF. CDR3 sequence (DNA): TGTGCCAGCAGCGATCAGTTTAATTCACCCCTCCACTTT.